This T cell receptor beta chain is drawn from a study of blood T cells in healthy people across ages. The sample holds a few counts of this clonotype. Through a sample-barcoded 5' primer and a J-beta primer mix, a second PCR was run for roughly 7 to 11 cycles. There were at least 3 million CDR3-containing paired-end reads obtained from each sample. TCRdb used MiXCR to reprocess the 5' RACE reads, holding one entry per CDR3 protein. In the table there are 1.5 million to 1.9 million distinct CDR3 sequences, 35% to 45% of which are singletons. Germline loops: CDR1 SEHNR, CDR2 FQNEAQ (reference sequence). With V trimmed by 1 base and J by 2 bases, 7 bases remained unmatched. The CDR3 is 17 residues long. They isolated at least 6 million PBMCs from each sample.

The sample comprised blood. The chain uses TRBV7-9 and TRBJ2-3; TRBD2 aligns across 9 bases. This clonotype was obtained from a young woman in good health. For the CDR3, the DNA is TGTGCCAGCAGCTTAGTACTAGCGGGCGCCTCCACAGATACGCAGTATTTT. Its protein is CASSLVLAGASTDTQYF.